These 28 T cell receptor beta chains came from one sample sequenced in a study of blood T cell repertoires in COVID-19. The data were produced by immunoSEQ multiplex PCR, yet TCRdb's version contains in-frame clones alone and is incomplete. The table records around 240,000 clones, 80% to 90% of them present only once. Specimen: peripheral blood. All receptors derive from a woman between 40 and 50 years old who had recovered from COVID-19.

The rearrangement uses TRBV5-1 and TRBJ1-2, with 9 nucleotides matching TRBD1. The ends lost 4 bases at V and 2 bases at J; junction bases unmatched: 9. CDR3 length: 16 amino acids. Germline loops: CDR1 SGHRS, CDR2 YFSETQ. CDR3 sequence: CASSLYSGTGNYGYTF. The CDR3 nucleotides are TGCGCCAGCAGCCTCTACTCCGGGACAGGGAACTATGGCTACACCTTC.

The J gene is TRBJ1-6, the V gene TRBV12-3 or TRBV12-4, with D tentatively TRBD1 (6 bases). Trimming took off 6 bases at V and 11 bases at J, with 14 bases between the two ends. The CDR3 length is 13 residues. CDR3 amino acids: CASSQGSRAPLHF. CDR3 sequence (DNA): TGTGCCAGCAGCCAGGGGTCGAGGGCACCCCTCCACTTT.

V is TRBV12-3 or TRBV12-4 and J is TRBJ1-1, with no clear D. V was trimmed by 5 bases and J by 9 bases, leaving 16 bases between them. There are 13 residues in the CDR3. The CDR3 coding sequence is TGTGCCAGCAGTACTGAGGGCGGGCTACAAGCTTTCTTT. Its translation is CASSTEGGLQAFF.

The rearrangement uses TRBV6-5 and TRBJ1-2; D is possibly TRBD1 (5 bases). V was trimmed by 0 bases and J by 6 bases, leaving 11 bases between them. Germline CDR1 and CDR2: MNHEY and SVGAGI. The CDR3 has 14 amino acids. Here the CDR3 reads CASSYSPSGNGYTF. As DNA, the CDR3 is TGTGCCAGCAGTTACTCTCCTTCAGGGAATGGCTACACCTTC.

V is TRBV29-1 and J is TRBJ2-3; tentatively, D is TRBD2 (5 bases). V gave up 5 bases and J gave up 7 bases, with 13 bases separating them. This CDR3 region has 12 residues. Germline V gives CDR1 SQVTM, CDR2 ANQGSEA. Here the CDR3 DNA reads TGCAGCGTTAACCGGGAACACAATACGCAGTATTTT. Encoded protein: CSVNREHNTQYF.

Many counts were recorded for this clone. This chain uses TRBV6-5 with TRBJ2-2; 11 positions agree with TRBD2. With 6 bases clipped from V and 9 bases from J, the junction kept 9 bases outside the gene matches. The CDR3 runs to 15 residues. Per the germline V gene, CDR1 is MNHEY and CDR2 is SVGAGI. The DNA for the CDR3 is TGTGCCAGCAGACTTAGCGGGGGGGAACACCGGGAGCTGTTTTTT. This encodes CASRLSGGEHRELFF.

The V gene is TRBV4-3, the J gene TRBJ1-5, with 8 bases identical to TRBD1. Germline V gives CDR1 LGHNA, CDR2 YSLEER. CDR3 length equals 19 residues. V lost 2 bases to trimming and J lost 11 bases; unmatched junction nucleotides: 23. The CDR3 here is CASSQIREGGQDEYRAQHF. The CDR3 region has the DNA TGCGCCAGCAGCCAAATACGTGAAGGGGGACAGGACGAGTATAGGGCCCAGCATTTT.

The chain combines TRBV11-2 with TRBJ2-3, with unresolved D. Germline V CDR1 and CDR2: SGHAT, FQNNGV. CDR3 length equals 12 residues. The V end lost 4 bases, the J end lost 10 bases, and 12 bases lay between the germline ends. The CDR3 DNA follows: TGTGCCAGCAGCTCGAGTAGCTTCGCGCAGTATTTT. This encodes CASSSSSFAQYF.

The rearrangement joins TRBV15 to TRBJ2-5, with 8 bases that match TRBD2. V lost 3 bases to trimming and J lost 3 bases; unmatched junction nucleotides: 6. Germline CDR1 LNHNV, CDR2 YYDKDF (reference sequence). This CDR3 comprises 15 residues. The CDR3 sequence: CATSSGGAGEETQYF. The CDR3 DNA is TGTGCCACCAGCAGCGGGGGGGCGGGGGAAGAGACCCAGTACTTC. The full variable domain, with the rest looked up from reference TRBV15 and TRBJ2-5, is DAMVIQNPRYQVTQFGKPVTLSCSQTLNHNVMYWYQQKSSQAPKLLFHYYDKDFNNEADTPDNFQSRRPNTSFCFLDIRSPGLGDTAMYLCATSSGGAGEETQYFGPGTRLLVL.

The sample holds a few counts of this clone. The genes are TRBV28 and TRBJ2-2; maybe TRBD2 (5 bases). The CDR3 length is 17 residues. Germline V gene data show CDR1 as MDHEN and CDR2 as SYDVKM. V was trimmed by 6 bases and J by 0 bases, leaving 17 bases between them. This CDR3 is CASSPDGVSPNTGELFF. In DNA, the CDR3 is TGTGCCAGCAGCCCCGACGGGGTATCCCCGAACACCGGGGAGCTGTTTTTT.

The gene calls are TRBV12-3 or TRBV12-4 and TRBJ2-3; no clear D. Trimming removed 6 bases at V and 1 base at J, with 8 bases between. The CDR3 totals 13 residues. Here the CDR3 DNA reads TGTGCCAGCAGCCCAGTGGGCACAGATACGCAGTATTTT. Translation gives CASSPVGTDTQYF.

A few counts support this clone. The V and J genes are TRBV7-2 and TRBJ2-5; 10 bases line up with TRBD2. The CDR3 is 15 residues long. Trimming removed 5 bases from V and 3 bases from J; junction bases left unmatched: 6. Germline V lookup: CDR1 SGHTA, CDR2 FQGNSA. The CDR3, as DNA: TGTGCCAGCAGCCAACAAGGACTAGCGGAAGAGACCCAGTACTTC. Translating gives CASSQQGLAEETQYF.

This clone has only a few counts. The V gene is TRBV12-5, the J gene TRBJ1-1; 12 positions agree with TRBD1. V was pared by 9 bases and J by 6 bases, with 14 bases of the junction left unmatched. This CDR3 contains 16 residues. Germline CDR1 LGHNT, CDR2 FRNRAP. The CDR3 nucleotides are TGTGCTAGCGCCCCGGGACAGGGGGCCGGTGGGTCTGAAGCTTTCTTT. Translating it yields CASAPGQGAGGSEAFF.

The CDR3 protein is CASSRGASYNSPLHF. The CDR3 DNA follows: TGTGCCAGCAGCCGGGGGGCATCCTATAATTCACCCCTCCACTTT. The genes are TRBV11-2 and TRBJ1-6, with D possibly matching TRBD1 (6 bases). The CDR3 contains 15 residues. Trimming stripped 5 bases from V and 1 base from J, with 9 bases between. Per germline, CDR1 SGHAT and CDR2 FQNNGV.

V and J are TRBV12-3 or TRBV12-4 and TRBJ1-2, with 9 bases identical to TRBD1. This CDR3 has 12 residues. The V gene end was trimmed by 5 bases and the J gene end by 12 bases; junction bases not matched to a gene: 7. The CDR3 reads CASSPGTGIHTF. Written as DNA, the CDR3 is TGTGCCAGCAGTCCCGGGACAGGGATCCACACCTTC.

This chain joins TRBV30 and TRBJ2-5; D gene uncertain. This CDR3 spans 13 amino acids. Per germline, CDR1 GTSNPN and CDR2 SVGIG (reference sequence). V lost 2 bases to trimming and J lost 7 bases, with 14 bases between them. For the CDR3, the DNA is TGTGCCTGGAGTCCAAGGTGGCAGGCGACCCAGTACTTC. Translation: CAWSPRWQATQYF.

The chain employs TRBV6-5 and TRBJ1-4; 12 bases line up with TRBD1. CDR1 is MNHEY, CDR2 SVGAGI, per germline. Trimming took 8 bases from V and 7 from J; bases not matched to a gene: 8. The CDR3 runs to 15 residues. CDR3 loop: CASQPGQGAGEKLFF. In DNA form, the CDR3 reads TGTGCCAGCCAGCCGGGACAGGGGGCAGGTGAAAAACTGTTTTTT.

The sample holds a few counts of this clone. The chain joins TRBV9 to TRBJ2-7; tentative D call: TRBD1 (5 bases). Deletions cut 4 bases from V and 3 bases from J, with 14 bases between. The CDR3 is 14 residues long. Germline V gene lookup returns CDR1 SGDLS and CDR2 YYNGEE. The CDR3 DNA is TGTGCCAGCAGCTACCGATCGGACAACTACGAGCAGTACTTC. Translating gives CASSYRSDNYEQYF. Full variable domain (remainder filled in from reference TRBV9 and TRBJ2-7): DSGVTQTPKHLITATGQRVTLRCSPRSGDLSVYWYQQSLDQGLQFLIQYYNGEERAKGNILERFSAQQFPDLHSELNLSSLELGDSALYFCASSYRSDNYEQYFGPGTRLTVT.

With respect to this clone: The sample carries other DNA sequences with the same CDR3. The genes are TRBV9 and TRBJ2-1; perhaps TRBD2 as D (7 bases). This CDR3 contains 13 residues. V gave up 2 bases and J gave up 7 bases, with 10 bases separating them. CDR1 SGDLS and CDR2 YYNGEE come from the germline V gene. CDR3 sequence: CASSVGGTNEQFF. CDR3 nucleotide sequence: TGTGCCAGCAGCGTGGGGGGGACAAATGAGCAGTTCTTC.

V is TRBV4-3 and J is TRBJ1-2; TRBD1 might be the D (6 bases). Trimming took 0 bases from V and 5 from J, leaving 13 bases between them. The CDR3 contains 15 residues. Germline CDR1 LGHNA, CDR2 YSLEER. The CDR3 region has the DNA TGCGCCAGCAGCCAAGAAGCAGGGCAGGGGTATGGCTACACCTTC. This gives the protein CASSQEAGQGYGYTF.

V and J are TRBV3-1 (or the pseudogene TRBV3-2) and TRBJ2-2; 11 bases align to TRBD2. Germline CDR1 reads LGHDT; CDR2 reads YNNKEL (reference sequence). The CDR3 is 17 amino acids. V trimming: 1 base; J trimming: 7 bases; junction bases outside the gene matches: 8. CDR3 nucleotides: TGTGCCAGCAGCCAAGTTTTTCTAGCGGGGGGATTCGGGGAGCTGTTTTTT. It specifies CASSQVFLAGGFGELFF.

The rearrangement joins TRBV19 to TRBJ1-2; TRBD1 might be the D (5 bases). This CDR3 has 13 residues. Trimming shortened V by 10 bases and J by 4 bases, and 16 bases separated the two germline ends. Germline-derived CDR1 and CDR2 are LNHDA and SQIVND (reference sequence). The CDR3 sequence: CATSTAAFYGYTF. The CDR3 DNA follows: TGTGCCACCTCGACAGCCGCATTCTATGGCTACACCTTC.

The gene calls are TRBV5-6 and TRBJ2-3; TRBD2 matches 11 bases. The CDR3 extends over 16 amino acids. Germline CDR1 and CDR2: SGHDT and YYEEEE. Losses at the gene ends were 0 bases for V and 8 bases for J; bases not matched to a gene: 8. CDR3 bases: TGTGCCAGCAGCTTGGTGGCTAGCGGGGGGCCAGGTACGCAGTATTTT. It is translated as CASSLVASGGPGTQYF.

In its sample, this clone was seen once. CDR3 region: CASSPEVRFSDTQYF. CDR3 bases: TGTGCCAGCAGTCCCGAGGTCCGATTCTCAGATACGCAGTATTTT. The chain uses TRBV6-5 and TRBJ2-3; D remains unclear. The CDR3 has 15 residues. The V end lost 5 bases, the J end lost 4 bases, and 16 bases lay between the germline ends. The V gene's germline CDR1 is MNHEY and CDR2 SVGAGI.

The chain recombines TRBV3-1 (or the pseudogene TRBV3-2) with TRBJ1-3, with 8 bases matching TRBD1. The CDR3 has 16 residues. Germline CDR1 LGHDT, CDR2 YNNKEL (reference sequence). V shed 3 bases and J 0 bases; nucleotides not matched to a gene: 4. The CDR3 protein is CASSHDRGGSGNTIYF. DNA for the CDR3: TGTGCCAGCAGCCACGACAGGGGCGGCTCTGGAAACACCATATATTTT.

The J gene is TRBJ1-1, the V gene TRBV2; TRBD1 aligns across 7 bases. V lost 8 bases and J lost 7; bases outside the gene matches: 7. Germline-derived CDR1 and CDR2 are SNHLY and FYNNEI. This CDR3 contains 12 residues. The CDR3 protein is CASGKTGVEAFF. The CDR3 nucleotides read TGTGCCAGCGGGAAAACAGGGGTTGAAGCTTTCTTT.

J is TRBJ2-7 and V is TRBV20-1; D is unclear. The CDR3 totals 13 residues. Germline V gives CDR1 DFQATT, CDR2 SNEGSKA (reference sequence). The V end lost 3 bases, the J end lost 1 base, and 10 bases lay between the germline ends. In nucleotides, the CDR3 is TGCAGTGCTAGTTATGGCAGGTCCTACGAGCAGTACTTC. Its translation: CSASYGRSYEQYF.

V is TRBV27 and J is TRBJ2-7, with 11 bases that match TRBD1. Germline trimming cut 6 bases from V and 6 bases from J; bases unmatched to any gene: 10. The CDR3 extends over 15 amino acids. CDR1 and CDR2 from the germline V gene are MNHEY and SMNVEV (reference sequence). This chain's CDR3 is CASRRSGTGGFEQYF. CDR3 coding DNA: TGTGCCAGCAGACGCAGCGGGACAGGGGGTTTCGAGCAGTACTTC.